This T cell receptor beta chain was documented in a study of cytomegalovirus exposure and HLA in healthy donors. Study-wide findings and caveats: Later on, an analysis found that several of the most significant clusters appeared to be linked to common viral pathogens, which included parvovirus B19. TCR beta V segments were, for the most part, productive about 87% or about 30% of the time in an earlier analysis.

PCR used 60 Vbeta primers and 13 Jbeta primers. Assay: immunoSEQ multiplex PCR; the TCRdb copy retains only in-frame clones and omits some. This sample has 90,000 to 150,000 clones, with about 60% found just once. The ends lost 1 base at V and 3 bases at J; junction bases unmatched: 3. The CDR3 consists of 16 residues. CDR1 and CDR2 (germline): LGHNA, YNFKEQ. On this clone itself: As yet, its antigen is unknown.

The V gene is TRBV4-2, the J gene TRBJ1-5; 10 bases are a match to TRBD1. Sequenced input: PBMCs. This receptor was identified in a man aged 35-49 years in good health and CMV-seropositive. CDR3 coding DNA: TGTGCCAGCAGCCAAGTAGGACAGGGGGACAATCAGCCCCAGCATTTT. This encodes CASSQVGQGDNQPQHF.